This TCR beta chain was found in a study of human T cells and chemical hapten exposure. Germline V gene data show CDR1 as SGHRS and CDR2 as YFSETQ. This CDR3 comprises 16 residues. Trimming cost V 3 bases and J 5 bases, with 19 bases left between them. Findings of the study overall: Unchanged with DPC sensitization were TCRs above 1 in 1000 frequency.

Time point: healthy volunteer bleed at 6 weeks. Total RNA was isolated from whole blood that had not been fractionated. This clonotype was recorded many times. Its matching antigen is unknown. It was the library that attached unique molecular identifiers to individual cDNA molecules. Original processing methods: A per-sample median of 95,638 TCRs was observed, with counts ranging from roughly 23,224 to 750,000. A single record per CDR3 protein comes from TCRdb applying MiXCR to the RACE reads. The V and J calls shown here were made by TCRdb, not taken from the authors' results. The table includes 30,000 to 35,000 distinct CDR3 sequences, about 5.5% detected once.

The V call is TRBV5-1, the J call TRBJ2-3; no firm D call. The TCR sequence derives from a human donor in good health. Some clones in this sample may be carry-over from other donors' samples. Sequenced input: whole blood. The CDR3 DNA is TGCGCCAGCAGCTCCCGGTGGCGCTTGCCCGTAGATACGCAGTATTTT. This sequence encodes CASSSRWRLPVDTQYF.